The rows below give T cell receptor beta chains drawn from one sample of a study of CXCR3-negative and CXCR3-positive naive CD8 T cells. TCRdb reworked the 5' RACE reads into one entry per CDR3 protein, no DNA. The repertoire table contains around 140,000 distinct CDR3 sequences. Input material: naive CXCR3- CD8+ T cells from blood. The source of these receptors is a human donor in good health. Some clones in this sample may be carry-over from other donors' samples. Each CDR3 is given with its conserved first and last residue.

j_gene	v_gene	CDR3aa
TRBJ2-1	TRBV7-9	CASSFEAELGFNEQFF
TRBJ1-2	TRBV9	CASSGSTVSGSYGYTF
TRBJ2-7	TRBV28	CASRSLRDRGDEQYF
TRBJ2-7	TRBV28	CASSPGPSYEQYF
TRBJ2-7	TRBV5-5	CASSLGKPGPPFSYEQYF
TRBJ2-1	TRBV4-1	CASSQNTGGGSAYNEQFF
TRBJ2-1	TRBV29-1	CSADTYNEQFF
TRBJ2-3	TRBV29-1	CSAKEGVGSTDTQYF
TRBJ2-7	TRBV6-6	CASSGGSGTTYEQYF
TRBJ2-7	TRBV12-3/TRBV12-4	CASSGTSGSSSYEQYF
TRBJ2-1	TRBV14	CASSRPSGRAPEQFF
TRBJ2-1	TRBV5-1	CASSWGTGATTNPNEQFF
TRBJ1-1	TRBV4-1	CASVDIARAFF
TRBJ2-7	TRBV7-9	CASSLGDSYEQYF
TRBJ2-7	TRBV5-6	CASSLVGNREQYF
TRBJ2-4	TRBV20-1	CSVPRAASGRGPYF
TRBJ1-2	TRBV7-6	CASSLDPDRGNTFYTF
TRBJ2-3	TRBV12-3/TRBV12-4	CASSSPTSTDTQYF
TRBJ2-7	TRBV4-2	CASSQKAGESYEQYF
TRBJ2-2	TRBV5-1	CASSRENTGELFF
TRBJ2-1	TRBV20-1	CSARDRPAYEQFF
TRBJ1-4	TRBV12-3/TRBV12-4	CASSTEIGPNEKLFF
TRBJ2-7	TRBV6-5	CASSYGGPTNYEQYF
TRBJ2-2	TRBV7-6	CASSLWSSGNTGELVF